This entry is about one T cell receptor (beta chain). The sample belongs to a study of shared clonotypes between healthy human individuals. The naive CD8 population came from CD45RO-negative cells selected for CCR7, without terminally differentiated effector memory CD45RA+ cells. Profiling relied on immunoSEQ multiplex PCR, and the TCRdb table lists in-frame clones only, not all of them. The repertoire holds around 550,000 clones, with roughly 96% as singletons. The CDR3 is 14 residues long. V was clipped by 8 bases and J by 8 bases, with 21 bases between them. CDR1 is SNHLY and CDR2 is FYNNEI in the germline V gene.

Sequencing was performed on naive CD8+ T cells sorted from blood. This TCR was recovered from a woman under 40 in good health. The V gene is TRBV2, the J gene TRBJ1-2; no clear D gene. Here the CDR3 DNA reads TGTGCCAGCTGTCTTGCCGACGCCACGACGGGCTACACCTTC. Amino acid sequence: CASCLADATTGYTF.